What follows are 6 T cell receptor beta chains derived from one specimen sequenced in a study of shared clonotypes between healthy human individuals. Generated by immunoSEQ multiplex PCR, the TCRdb table keeps only in-frame clones and is missing some. The data contain some 320,000 clones, about nine tenths of them singletons. The sequenced sample consisted of memory CD8+ T cells sorted from blood. As to subset: CD45RO+ cells pooled with CCR7-negative TemRA cells. The receptors were gathered from a young man in good health.

This sequence joins TRBV7-9 and TRBJ1-4; D not certain. Germline V lookup: CDR1 SEHNR, CDR2 FQNEAQ (reference sequence). The CDR3 spans 16 residues. The ends were cut back, 2 bases at V and 6 bases at J, with 16 bases in the middle. The CDR3 bases are TGTGCCAGCAGCTTATTAGAGGCGGGCGTTTATGAAAAACTGTTTTTT. It specifies CASSLLEAGVYEKLFF. The full variable domain, rest sourced from reference TRBV7-9 and TRBJ1-4, is DTGVSQNPRHKITKRGQNVTFRCDPISEHNRLYWYRQTLGQGPEFLTYFQNEAQLEKSRLLSDRFSAERPKGSFSTLEIQRTEQGDSAMYLCASSLLEAGVYEKLFFGSGTQLSVL.

This clone came up once. V gene TRBV30 combines with J gene TRBJ1-1; D perhaps matches TRBD1 (5 bases). The germline CDR1 and CDR2 sequences are GTSNPN and SVGIG (reference sequence). The ends were cut back, 2 bases at V and 1 base at J, with 14 bases in the middle. The CDR3 contains 15 residues. The CDR3 reads CAWSPGTHQNTEAFF. The CDR3 nucleotides are TGTGCCTGGAGTCCCGGGACTCACCAGAACACTGAAGCTTTCTTT.

This chain joins TRBV25-1 and TRBJ2-7; D is unresolved. Germline CDR1 reads MGHDK; CDR2 reads SYGVNS. The CDR3 has 11 residues. The V end was cut by 0 bases, the J end by 7 bases, with 4 bases between. CDR3 residues: CASSEYLEQYF. In DNA form, the CDR3 reads TGTGCCAGCAGTGAATATCTAGAGCAGTACTTC.

The chain has TRBV6-5 and TRBJ2-2, with TRBD2 as a possible D gene (6 bases). This CDR3 has 13 amino acids. The germline gives CDR1 MNHEY, CDR2 SVGAGI. V shed 4 bases and J shed 5 bases, with 8 bases lying between them. The CDR3 here is CASSWDFTGELFF. The CDR3 bases are TGTGCCAGCAGTTGGGACTTTACCGGGGAGCTGTTTTTT.

The gene calls are TRBV28 and TRBJ1-3, with D perhaps matching TRBD1 (5 bases). V lost 4 bases, J lost 4 bases, and 14 bases lay in between. The CDR3 extends over 15 amino acids. Germline V CDR1 and CDR2: MDHEN, SYDVKM. Here the CDR3 reads CASSSPGLFGNTIYF. CDR3 DNA sequence: TGTGCCAGCAGTTCTCCAGGGCTCTTCGGAAACACCATATATTTT.

The chain combines TRBV2 with TRBJ2-6; 7 positions agree with TRBD1. After removal of 8 bases from V and 1 base from J, the junction contained 14 bases not matched to a gene. There are 18 residues in the CDR3. Germline V CDR1 and CDR2: SNHLY, FYNNEI. The CDR3 bases are TGTGCCAGCCACGGACAGGTGTTGGTCTTTTCTGGGGCCAACGTCCTGACTTTC. Translating gives CASHGQVLVFSGANVLTF.